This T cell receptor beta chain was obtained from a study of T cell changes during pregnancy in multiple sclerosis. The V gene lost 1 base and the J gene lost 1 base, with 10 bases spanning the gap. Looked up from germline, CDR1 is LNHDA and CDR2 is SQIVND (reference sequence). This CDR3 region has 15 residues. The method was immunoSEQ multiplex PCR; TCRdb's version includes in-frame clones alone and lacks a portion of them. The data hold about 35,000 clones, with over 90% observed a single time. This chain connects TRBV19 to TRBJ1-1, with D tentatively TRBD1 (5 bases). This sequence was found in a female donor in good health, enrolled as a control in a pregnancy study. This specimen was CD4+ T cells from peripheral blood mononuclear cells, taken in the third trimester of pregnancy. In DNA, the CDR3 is TGTGCCAGTAGTATAGTAGGACAAGGGAACACTGAAGCTTTCTTT. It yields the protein CASSIVGQGNTEAFF.